These 2 T cell receptor beta chains share one sample of origin, sequenced in a study of T cell responses to AZD1222 COVID-19 vaccine. The repertoire was sequenced with immunoSEQ multiplex PCR; TCRdb's copy has only in-frame clones and lacks some. The sample yields about 140,000 clones, about 90% seen once. Sequenced here: peripheral blood, sampled 28 days after the second AZD1222 dose. The receptor set was obtained from an adult who received the AZD1222 COVID-19 vaccine.

This chain connects TRBV2 to TRBJ1-1, with 11 bases matching TRBD1. CDR1 is SNHLY, CDR2 FYNNEI, per germline. This CDR3 is 16 amino acids long. The V gene end was trimmed by 11 bases and the J gene end by 0 bases; junction bases not matched to a gene: 11. CDR3 sequence (DNA): TGTGCCGGATGGGACAGGGGGTTAACCATGAACACTGAAGCTTTCTTT. It encodes CAGWDRGLTMNTEAFF.

V and J are TRBV5-1 and TRBJ1-1; TRBD1 matches 8 bases. The CDR3 spans 15 residues. The germline gives CDR1 SGHRS, CDR2 YFSETQ. J gave up 2 bases and V 0 bases, and 3 bases lay outside the gene matches. The CDR3 sequence: CASSLVGQGNTEAFF. CDR3 coding DNA: TGCGCCAGCAGCTTGGTCGGACAGGGAAACACTGAAGCTTTCTTT.